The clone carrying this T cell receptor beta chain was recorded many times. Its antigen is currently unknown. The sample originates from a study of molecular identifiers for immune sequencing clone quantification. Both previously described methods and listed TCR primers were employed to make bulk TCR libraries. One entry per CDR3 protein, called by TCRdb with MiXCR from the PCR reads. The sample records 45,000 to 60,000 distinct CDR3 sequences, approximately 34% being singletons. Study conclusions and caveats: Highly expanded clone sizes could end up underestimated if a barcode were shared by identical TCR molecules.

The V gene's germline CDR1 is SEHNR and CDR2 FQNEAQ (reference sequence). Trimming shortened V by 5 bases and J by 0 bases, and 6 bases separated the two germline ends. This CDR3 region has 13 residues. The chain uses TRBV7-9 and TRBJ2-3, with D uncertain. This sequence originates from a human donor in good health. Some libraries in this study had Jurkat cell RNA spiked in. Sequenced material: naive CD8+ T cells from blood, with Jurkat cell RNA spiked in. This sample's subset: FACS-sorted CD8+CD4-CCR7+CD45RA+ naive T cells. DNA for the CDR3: TGTGCCAGCAGCGGTGATAGCACAGATACGCAGTATTTT. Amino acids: CASSGDSTDTQYF.